The subject of this entry is one T cell receptor beta chain. The sample originates from a study of human T cells and chemical hapten exposure. The CDR3 runs 17 residues. V gave up 0 bases and J gave up 1 base; unmatched junction bases: 3. The germline V gene encodes CDR1 LGHNA and CDR2 YSLEER. TCRdb re-analysed the RACE reads in MiXCR, keeping a single row per CDR3 protein. The sample consists of about 380,000 distinct CDR3 sequences, roughly 5.3% of them appearing once. Regarding time point: pre-sensitization, week 0. Noted treatment: therapeutic diphenylcyclopropenone sensitization with weekly scalp DPC.

Sequencing was performed on whole blood, taken in connection with sensitization to the hapten diphenylcyclopropenone (DPC). The V and J genes are TRBV4-3 and TRBJ2-3, with 11 nucleotides matching TRBD2. This clonotype was sampled from a woman in her 50s with alopecia areata. Some clones in this sample may be carry-over from other donors' samples. The CDR3 DNA follows: TGCGCCAGCAGCCAAGATGGGGGACTAGCGGGCACAGATACGCAGTATTTT. Amino acid sequence: CASSQDGGLAGTDTQYF.